This T cell receptor (beta chain) is drawn from a study of blood T cell repertoires in COVID-19. Overall study: From T cells, B-cell-depleted T cells, or PBMCs came the material, which was cDNA or gDNA.

Original processing methods: From reference gene primer amplification, estimates of nucleated cell counts were derived. Method: immunoSEQ multiplex PCR; TCRdb's copy keeps in-frame clones and lacks some. V and J calls and clone size are as listed in that table; D and trimming were resolved from the DNA. The sample carries about 270,000 clones, more than 70% recorded once. Germline lookup yields CDR1 MNHEY and CDR2 SMNVEV (reference sequence). Trimming took 2 bases from V and 8 from J, leaving 12 bases between them. The CDR3 covers 14 residues. Cohort assignment relied on participant-reported clinical history.

The sequence was collected from a woman between 35 and 50 years old with acute COVID-19. The specimen was PBMCs or T cells enriched from blood (not recorded which). V gene TRBV27 combines with J gene TRBJ1-4, with TRBD1 as a possible D gene (6 bases). The CDR3 nucleotides read TGTGCCAGCAGTTTACAGGGGCGCGGAGAAAAACTGTTTTTT. Its translation: CASSLQGRGEKLFF.